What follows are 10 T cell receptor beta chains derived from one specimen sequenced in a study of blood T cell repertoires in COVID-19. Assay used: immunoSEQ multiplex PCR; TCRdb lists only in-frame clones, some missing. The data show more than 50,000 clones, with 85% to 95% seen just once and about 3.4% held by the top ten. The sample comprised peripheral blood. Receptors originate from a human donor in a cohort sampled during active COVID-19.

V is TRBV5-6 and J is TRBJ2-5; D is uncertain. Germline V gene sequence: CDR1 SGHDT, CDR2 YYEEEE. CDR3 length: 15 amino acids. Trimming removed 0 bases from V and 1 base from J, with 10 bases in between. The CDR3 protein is CASSLGPPAQETQYF. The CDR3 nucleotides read TGTGCCAGCAGCTTGGGGCCGCCCGCCCAAGAGACCCAGTACTTC.

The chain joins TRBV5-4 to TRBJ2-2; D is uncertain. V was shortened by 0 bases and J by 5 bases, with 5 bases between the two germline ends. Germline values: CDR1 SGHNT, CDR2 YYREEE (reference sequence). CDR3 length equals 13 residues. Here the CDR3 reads CASSLDATGELFF. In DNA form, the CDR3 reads TGTGCCAGCAGCTTGGATGCGACCGGGGAGCTGTTTTTT.

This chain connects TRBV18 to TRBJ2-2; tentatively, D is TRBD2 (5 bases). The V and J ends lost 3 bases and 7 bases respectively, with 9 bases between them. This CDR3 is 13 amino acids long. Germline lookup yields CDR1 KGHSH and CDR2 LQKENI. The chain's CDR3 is CASSPNRDGELFF. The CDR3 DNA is TGTGCCAGCTCACCCAACCGGGACGGGGAGCTGTTTTTT.

The CDR3: CASRRGVLGGTDTQYF. In DNA, the CDR3 is TGTGCCAGCAGGAGGGGGGTTTTGGGAGGGACAGATACGCAGTATTTT. V is TRBV28 and J is TRBJ2-3, with D possibly being TRBD2 (7 bases). The CDR3 extends over 16 amino acids. The germline V gene has CDR1 MDHEN and CDR2 SYDVKM. With 6 bases removed from V and 3 bases from J, the gap between germline ends came to 19 bases.

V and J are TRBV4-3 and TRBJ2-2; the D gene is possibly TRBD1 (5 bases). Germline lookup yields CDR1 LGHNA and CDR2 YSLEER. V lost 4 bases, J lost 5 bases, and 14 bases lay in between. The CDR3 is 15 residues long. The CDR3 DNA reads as TGCGCCAGCAGCCCACAAGCCAGACAGACCGGGGAGCTGTTTTTT. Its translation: CASSPQARQTGELFF.

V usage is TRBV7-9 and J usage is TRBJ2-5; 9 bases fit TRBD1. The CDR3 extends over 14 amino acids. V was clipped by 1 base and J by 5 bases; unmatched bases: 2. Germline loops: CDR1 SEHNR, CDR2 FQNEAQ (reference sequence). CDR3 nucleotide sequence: TGTGCCAGCAGCTTAGAGACAGGGGGGGAGACCCAGTACTTC. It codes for CASSLETGGETQYF.

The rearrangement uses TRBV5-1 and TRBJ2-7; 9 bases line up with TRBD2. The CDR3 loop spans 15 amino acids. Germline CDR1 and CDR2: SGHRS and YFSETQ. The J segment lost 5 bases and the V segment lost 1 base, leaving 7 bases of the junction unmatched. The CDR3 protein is CASSLRAGGPHEQYF. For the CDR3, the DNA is TGCGCCAGCAGCTTGCGGGCGGGAGGGCCCCACGAGCAGTACTTC.

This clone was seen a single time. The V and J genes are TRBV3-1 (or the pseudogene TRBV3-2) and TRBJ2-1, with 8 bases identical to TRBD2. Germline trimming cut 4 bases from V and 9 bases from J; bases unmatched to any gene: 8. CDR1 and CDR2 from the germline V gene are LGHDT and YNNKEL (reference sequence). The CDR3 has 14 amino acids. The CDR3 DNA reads TGTGCCAGCAGCCTCCAAGGGACTAGAGCTGAGCAGTTCTTC. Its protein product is CASSLQGTRAEQFF.

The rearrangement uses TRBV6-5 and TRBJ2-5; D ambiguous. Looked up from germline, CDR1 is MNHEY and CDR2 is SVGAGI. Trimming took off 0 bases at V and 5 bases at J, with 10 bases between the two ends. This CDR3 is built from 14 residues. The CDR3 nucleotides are TGTGCCAGCAGTTACTCGATTTCCGGGGAGACCCAGTACTTC. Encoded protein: CASSYSISGETQYF.

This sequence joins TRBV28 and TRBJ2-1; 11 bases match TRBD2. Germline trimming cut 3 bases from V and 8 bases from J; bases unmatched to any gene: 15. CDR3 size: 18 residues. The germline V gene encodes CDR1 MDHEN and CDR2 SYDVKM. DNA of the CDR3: TGTGCCAGCAGTTTGGTGCGATTGGTTCTAGCGGGGGGCGATGAGCAGTTCTTC. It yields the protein CASSLVRLVLAGGDEQFF.